This T cell receptor (beta chain) is drawn from a study of beta chain features in type 1 diabetes. What was sequenced were expressed TCRB transcripts, since all of the isolated RNA had been reverse transcribed. Some clones are missing from TCRdb's copy, which holds only in-frame ones; the method was immunoSEQ multiplex PCR. The sample has about 150,000 clones, roughly 8.1% seen once; the top ten hold about 0.6%. The CDR3 runs to 12 residues. Trimming shortened V by 5 bases and J by 6 bases, and 11 bases separated the two germline ends. CDR1 MNHNS and CDR2 SASEGT come from the germline V gene. This receptor was identified in a man between 18 and 29 years old in good health. The chain carries TRBV6-1 and TRBJ2-7; D might be TRBD2 (7 bases). Specimen: central memory CD4+ T cells from blood. CDR3 protein: CASSPGEGEQYF. CDR3 DNA sequence: TGTGCCAGCAGTCCAGGGGAGGGCGAGCAGTACTTC.